This is a list of T cell receptor beta chains from one sample in a study of CD8+ T cells in alopecia areata. Clones were sequenced by immunoSEQ multiplex PCR, and TCRdb holds only the in-frame ones, with some missing. The repertoire holds 130,000 or so clones, with approximately 49% as singletons. Here the sequenced sample was CD8+ T cells sorted from blood, taken at week 0. These receptors were obtained from a human donor with alopecia areata. Each CDR3 is given with its conserved first and last residue. A D gene is named only where the DNA matches it firmly. Some rows have no size entry. The others give once, few or many, or a class for an expanded clone.

>TRBD1|few|TRBJ2-7|TRBV9
CASSFGDSSYEQYF
TGTGCCAGCAGCTTCGGGGACAGCTCCTACGAGCAGTACTTC
>TRBD1|NA|TRBJ2-7|TRBV27
CASSFGTAYEQYF
TGTGCCAGCAGTTTCGGGACAGCCTACGAGCAGTACTTC
>NA|NA|TRBJ1-2|TRBV4-1
CASSPFEGGSNYGYTF
TGCGCCAGCAGCCCTTTTGAGGGGGGCTCTAACTATGGCTACACCTTC
>NA|many|TRBJ1-1|TRBV2
CASSEGVNTEAFF
TGTGCCAGCAGTGAAGGAGTGAACACTGAAGCTTTCTTT
>NA|NA|TRBJ2-3|TRBV13
CASSLASTDTQYF
TGTGCCAGCAGCTTGGCTAGCACAGATACGCAGTATTTT
>NA|NA|TRBJ1-1|TRBV29-1
CSVDEGFTEAFF
TGCAGCGTTGATGAGGGCTTCACTGAAGCTTTCTTT
>TRBD1|NA|TRBJ2-7|TRBV29-1
CSVISPGQGLYEQYF
TGCAGCGTGATTTCGCCGGGACAGGGGCTTTACGAGCAGTACTTC
>NA|NA|TRBJ1-5|TRBV30
CAWSVESNQPQHF
TGTGCCTGGAGTGTGGAAAGCAATCAGCCCCAGCATTTT
>NA|NA|TRBJ2-2|TRBV11-2
CASSFPGELFF
TGTGCCAGCAGCTTTCCCGGGGAGCTGTTTTTT
>TRBD2|NA|TRBJ2-1|TRBV6-4
CASSPIRLAGDQFF
TGTGCCAGCAGTCCGATTCGACTAGCGGGGGATCAGTTCTTC
>NA|NA|TRBJ1-5|TRBV27
CASSTYSNQPQHF
TGTGCCAGCAGTACCTATAGCAATCAGCCCCAGCATTTT
>TRBD1|once|TRBJ1-6|TRBV12-5
CASGWTRGSGGSPLHF
TGTGCTAGTGGTTGGACCAGGGGGTCAGGCGGGTCACCCCTCCACTTT
>NA|NA|TRBJ1-2|TRBV29-1
CSVEDGVGYTF
TGCAGCGTTGAGGATGGGGTCGGCTACACCTTC
>TRBD1|NA|TRBJ1-5|TRBV2
CASSTGGWSNQPQHF
TGTGCCAGCAGTACAGGGGGCTGGAGCAATCAGCCCCAGCATTTT
>TRBD1|NA|TRBJ1-1|TRBV7-2
CASSLIQGANTEAFF
TGTGCCAGCAGCTTAATACAGGGGGCGAACACTGAAGCTTTCTTT
>NA|NA|TRBJ1-2|TRBV29-1
CSVERAENYGYTF
TGCAGCGTTGAGAGGGCGGAGAACTATGGCTACACCTTC
>TRBD2|NA|TRBJ2-1|TRBV4-3
CASSHSGTSGDHNEQFF
TGCGCCAGCAGCCACTCCGGGACTAGCGGGGACCACAATGAGCAGTTCTTC
>NA|NA|TRBJ1-2|TRBV19
CASSIQAEGGYTF
TGTGCCAGTAGTATTCAGGCGGAAGGTGGCTACACCTTC
>TRBD2|few|TRBJ2-1|TRBV5-4
CASSASGESSYNEQFF
TGTGCCAGCAGCGCCAGCGGGGAGAGCTCCTACAATGAGCAGTTCTTC
>NA|few|TRBJ2-2|TRBV7-9
CASSHGTPGTGELFF
TGTGCCAGCAGCCACGGGACCCCGGGGACCGGGGAGCTGTTTTTT
>NA|NA|TRBJ1-5|TRBV27
CASSLSWQGLSNQPQHF
TGTGCCAGCAGTTTATCGTGGCAGGGACTTAGCAATCAGCCCCAGCATTTT
>NA|NA|TRBJ1-4|TRBV30
CAWSFPPGGEKLFF
TGTGCCTGGAGTTTCCCTCCGGGGGGTGAAAAACTGTTTTTT
>NA|NA|TRBJ2-1|TRBV13
CASSPIGGSDSYNEQFF
TGTGCCAGCAGCCCCATCGGAGGGTCAGACTCCTACAATGAGCAGTTCTTC
>TRBD2|NA|TRBJ2-1|TRBV29-1
CSVEGLAGLASYNEQFF
TGCAGCGTGGAAGGACTAGCGGGCCTGGCGTCCTACAATGAGCAGTTCTTC
>TRBD1|NA|TRBJ1-2|TRBV14
CASSPTGDYGYTF
TGTGCCAGCAGCCCGACAGGGGACTATGGCTACACCTTC
>TRBD1|NA|TRBJ2-7|TRBV29-1
CSVYVGTGGPYEQYF
TGCAGCGTTTATGTCGGGACAGGGGGCCCCTACGAGCAGTACTTC
>TRBD1|many|TRBJ2-2|TRBV6-4
CASSAGTGGTGELFF
TGTGCCAGCAGTGCCGGGACAGGGGGCACCGGGGAGCTGTTTTTT
>TRBD1|few|TRBJ1-2|TRBV25-1
CASSEGQGEPYGYTF
TGTGCCAGCAGTGAGGGACAGGGGGAGCCTTATGGCTACACCTTC